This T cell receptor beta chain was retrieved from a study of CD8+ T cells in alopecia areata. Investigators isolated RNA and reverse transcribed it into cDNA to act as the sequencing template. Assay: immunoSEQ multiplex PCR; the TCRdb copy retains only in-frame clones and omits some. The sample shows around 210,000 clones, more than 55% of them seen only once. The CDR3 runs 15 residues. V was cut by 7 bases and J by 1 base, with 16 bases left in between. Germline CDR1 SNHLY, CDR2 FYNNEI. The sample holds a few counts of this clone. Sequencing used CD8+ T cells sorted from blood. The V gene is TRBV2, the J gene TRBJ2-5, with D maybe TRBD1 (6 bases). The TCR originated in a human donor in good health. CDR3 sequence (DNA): TGTGCCAGCAAAAACAGGGAAGTAGTCCAAGAGACCCAGTACTTC. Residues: CASKNREVVQETQYF.